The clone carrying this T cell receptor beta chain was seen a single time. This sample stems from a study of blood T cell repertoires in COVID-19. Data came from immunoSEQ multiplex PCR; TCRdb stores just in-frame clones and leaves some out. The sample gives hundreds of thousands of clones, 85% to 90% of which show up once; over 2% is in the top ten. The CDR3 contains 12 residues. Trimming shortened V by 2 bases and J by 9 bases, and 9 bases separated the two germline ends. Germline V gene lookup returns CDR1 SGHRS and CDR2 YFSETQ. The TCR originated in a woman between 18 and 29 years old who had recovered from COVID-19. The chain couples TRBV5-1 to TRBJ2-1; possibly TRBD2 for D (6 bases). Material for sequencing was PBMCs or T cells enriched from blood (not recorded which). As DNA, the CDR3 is TGCGCCAGCAGCTTCGGAGGGGCTGAGCAGTTCTTC. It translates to CASSFGGAEQFF.